This T cell receptor (beta chain) was sequenced in a study of response to subunit inactivated influenza vaccine. Per germline, CDR1 DFQATT and CDR2 SNEGSKA (reference sequence). This CDR3 is built from 13 residues. J lost 1 base, V lost 3 bases, and 1 base had no gene match. One entry per CDR3 protein, called by TCRdb with MiXCR from the RT-PCR reads. The table has about 780,000 distinct CDR3 sequences, approximately 17% seen once. This TCR came from a man in his fifties who received an inactivated influenza vaccine. The chain combines TRBV20-1 with TRBJ2-5; 8 nucleotides line up with TRBD2. The material was PBMCs from blood, obtained 4 to 6 days after vaccination. CDR3 nucleotide sequence: TGCAGTGCTAGCGGGGGGGCCCAAGAGACCCAGTACTTC. This gives the protein CSASGGAQETQYF.